The 8 T cell receptor beta chains listed next were all sequenced from one sample in a study of CD8 T cells in ankylosing spondylitis. Using its own MiXCR run on the 5' RACE reads, TCRdb lists one record per CDR3 protein. The top ten clones hold roughly 36% of a sample with roughly 30,000 distinct CDR3 sequences, 13% to 15% of them seen once. Material for sequencing was blood. These receptors came from a male donor with ankylosing spondylitis or in good health (not recorded which).

The sample holds many counts of this clonotype. V and J are TRBV20-1 and TRBJ2-4, with a possible D match to TRBD1 (6 bases). Germline V gene data show CDR1 as DFQATT and CDR2 as SNEGSKA (reference sequence). V was shortened by 5 bases and J by 7 bases, with 12 bases between the two germline ends. CDR3 size: 12 residues. The DNA for the CDR3 is TGCAGTGCTTCAGGGGAAGGGAACATTCAGTACTTC. This encodes CSASGEGNIQYF.

V and J are TRBV5-1 and TRBJ2-5; D not resolved. This CDR3 is 15 amino acids long. Trimming removed 0 bases from V and 2 bases from J, with 11 bases in between. Germline V gene data show CDR1 as SGHRS and CDR2 as YFSETQ. The CDR3 DNA sequence: TGCGCCAGCAGCTTGGAATCTAGGTCTCAAGAGACCCAGTACTTC. Protein sequence: CASSLESRSQETQYF.

This clonotype has a handful of counts. This chain links TRBV5-6 with TRBJ1-2, with no clear D. Germline CDR1 reads SGHDT; CDR2 reads YYEEEE. Trimming removed 0 bases from V and 3 bases from J, with 6 bases in between. The CDR3 covers 13 residues. The CDR3 region is CASSLVQDYGYTF. The CDR3 DNA follows: TGTGCCAGCAGCTTGGTGCAGGACTATGGCTACACCTTC.

This clonotype came up a few times. The chain recombines TRBV12-3 or TRBV12-4 with TRBJ1-4, with a weak D call TRBD1 (5 bases). The CDR3 has 15 residues. V lost 5 bases and J lost 7, with 17 bases in between. The DNA of the CDR3 is TGTGCCAGCAGTCGCGCGGACAATCTCGCTGAAAAACTGTTTTTT. Protein product: CASSRADNLAEKLFF.

The genes are TRBV9 and TRBJ2-6; perhaps D is TRBD1 or TRBD2 (5 bases each). The germline V gene encodes CDR1 SGDLS and CDR2 YYNGEE. The CDR3 spans 17 residues. V lost 4 bases and J lost 5, with 19 bases in between. CDR3 protein: CASSRGTALSWANVLTF. The CDR3 DNA reads TGTGCCAGCAGCCGAGGGACGGCCCTCTCATGGGCCAACGTCCTGACTTTC.

The chain uses TRBV29-1 and TRBJ2-2; TRBD2 matches at 9 bases. The CDR3 has 13 residues. Losses at the gene ends were 6 bases for V and 5 bases for J; bases not matched to a gene: 4. Germline CDR1 reads SQVTM; CDR2 reads ANQGSEA. This CDR3 is CSVRTSATGELFF. The CDR3 region has the DNA TGCAGCGTACGGACTAGCGCGACCGGGGAGCTGTTTTTT.

This clonotype was seen at least ten times. The chain couples TRBV28 to TRBJ1-5; 7 bases are a match to TRBD1. Looked up from germline, CDR1 is MDHEN and CDR2 is SYDVKM. This CDR3 is built from 14 residues. V lost 2 bases, J lost 4 bases, and 2 bases stayed unmatched. Here the CDR3 reads CASSLTRGNQPQHF. The CDR3 coding sequence is TGTGCCAGCAGTTTAACCAGGGGGAATCAGCCCCAGCATTTT.

The chain uses TRBV6-2 or TRBV6-3 and TRBJ1-5; 8 nucleotides agree with TRBD1. Looked up from germline, CDR1 is MNHEY and CDR2 is SVGEGT. V lost 5 bases, J lost 7 bases, and 7 bases stayed unmatched. The CDR3 totals 14 residues. CDR3 in DNA: TGTGCCAGCAGTACCTCAGGGGGCGGACAGCCCCAGCATTTT. Its protein is CASSTSGGGQPQHF.